This is a list of T cell receptor beta chains from one sample in a study of shared clonotypes between healthy human individuals. TCRdb keeps only in-frame clones here, not all; method: immunoSEQ multiplex PCR. This table has 70,000 to 95,000 clones, under 65% appearing once. The sequenced sample was memory CD8+ T cells sorted from blood. These TCRs come from a man under 40 in good health. The CDR3 runs from the conserved cysteine through the conserved F or W. Fields, in order: V gene, D gene, clone size, CDR3 length, J gene, CDR3 DNA, CDR3 protein. The D gene is left open where the match is weak. The size field is filled for only some rows; it gives once, few, many or a size class.

TRBV13	NA	NA	14	TRBJ2-7	TGTGCCAGCAGCTTAGCCAGGAGCTCCTACGAGCAGTACTTC	CASSLARSSYEQYF
TRBV6-6	NA	NA	14	TRBJ1-1	TGTGCCAGCAGTTCCCACAGGCGCCGGACTGAAGCTTTCTTT	CASSSHRRRTEAFF
TRBV7-9	NA	NA	15	TRBJ2-6	TGTGCCAGCAGCTTGGGAGGTACCGGGGCCAACGTCCTGACTTTC	CASSLGGTGANVLTF
TRBV27	NA	many	13	TRBJ1-2	TGTGCCAGCAGTTTAATTCACGGAAATGGCTACACCTTC	CASSLIHGNGYTF
TRBV7-9	NA	few	12	TRBJ2-7	TGTGCCAGCAGCTTCCCCACCTACGAGCAGTACTTC	CASSFPTYEQYF
TRBV28	NA	NA	18	TRBJ2-7	TGTGCCAGCAGTGTCTACCTGGACAGCACTCAGAGCTCCTACGAGCAGTACTTC	CASSVYLDSTQSSYEQYF
TRBV18	NA	NA	15	TRBJ2-7	TGTGCCAGCTCACCACCGACTGCTAGTTCCTACGAGCAGTACTTC	CASSPPTASSYEQYF
TRBV7-2	TRBD2	NA	15	TRBJ2-2	TGTGCCAGCAGCTTAGACGGGAGGGGGACCGGGGAGCTGTTTTTT	CASSLDGRGTGELFF
TRBV27	TRBD1	NA	15	TRBJ2-7	TGTGCCAGCAGTTTAACGACAGGGGTTGTCCACGAGCAGTACTTC	CASSLTTGVVHEQYF
TRBV28	NA	NA	17	TRBJ2-2	TGTGCCAGCAGCCTTTTCGGGCAGGGCGCGAACACCGGGGAGCTGTTTTTT	CASSLFGQGANTGELFF
TRBV29-1	TRBD2	NA	14	TRBJ2-3	TGCAGCGTTGCTAGCGGGAGTCCGGCAGATACGCAGTATTTT	CSVASGSPADTQYF
TRBV6-1	TRBD2	few	14	TRBJ2-7	TGTGCCAGCAGGTCCGGGACTAGCGATACCCAGCAGTACTTC	CASRSGTSDTQQYF
TRBV7-9	TRBD1	NA	14	TRBJ1-4	TGTGCCAGCAGCTCGGGACAGACGGGTGAAAAACTGTTTTTT	CASSSGQTGEKLFF
TRBV5-4	TRBD1	few	17	TRBJ2-2	TGTGCCAGCAGCTTGCTGACAGGGGGAGAAGGCACCGGGGAGCTGTTTTTT	CASSLLTGGEGTGELFF
TRBV7-7	TRBD1	many	15	TRBJ2-5	TGTGCCAGCAGTTCCGGGACAGGGGGCAGGGAGACCCAGTACTTC	CASSSGTGGRETQYF
TRBV7-8	TRBD1	once	15	TRBJ2-4	TGTGCCAGCAGCGCCGGGACAGGCACCAGGAACATTCAGTACTTC	CASSAGTGTRNIQYF
TRBV7-9	NA	NA	14	TRBJ1-2	TGTGCCAGCAGCTTACCCGGGCCGGATGATGGCTACACCTTC	CASSLPGPDDGYTF
TRBV9	TRBD1	NA	17	TRBJ2-1	TGTGCCAGCAGCCAAGAAGGACAGGGGTTCTCCTACAATGAGCAGTTCTTC	CASSQEGQGFSYNEQFF
TRBV6-1	NA	NA	15	TRBJ1-2	TGTGCCAGCAGTGAAGAAGAGACAGTAGCCGTCGGCTACACCTTC	CASSEEETVAVGYTF
TRBV5-6	NA	NA	14	TRBJ2-1	TGTGCCAGCAGCTTGGGTAGGATCTACAATGAGCAGTTCTTC	CASSLGRIYNEQFF
TRBV1	NA	many	20	TRBJ2-1	TGCACCAGCAGCCAAGATGTCCCGGCTAGCGGGGGCGAGTCGTACAATGAGCAGTTCTTC	CTSSQDVPASGGESYNEQFF
TRBV5-1	NA	NA	14	TRBJ2-3	TGCGCCAGCAGCCTGGACTCTAGCACAGATACGCAGTATTTT	CASSLDSSTDTQYF
TRBV5-6	NA	once	15	TRBJ2-2	TGTGCCAGCAGCTTGGGGTGGGGGAACACCGGGGAGCTGTTTTTT	CASSLGWGNTGELFF
TRBV29-1	NA	few	14	TRBJ2-3	TGCAGCGCTGGCACCGGGACCGGCGCATATACGCAGTATTTT	CSAGTGTGAYTQYF
TRBV7-9	NA	NA	16	TRBJ2-3	TGTGCCAGCAGCTCCGACACTGTCGGATCCACAGATACGCAGTATTTT	CASSSDTVGSTDTQYF
TRBV19	TRBD2	NA	14	TRBJ2-2	TGTGCCAGTAGGACTAGCGGGAACACCGGGGAGCTGTTTTTT	CASRTSGNTGELFF
TRBV11-3	NA	NA	12	TRBJ2-7	TGTGCCAGCAGCTTAGCAGGATACGAGCAGTACTTC	CASSLAGYEQYF
TRBV7-9	NA	NA	15	TRBJ2-2	TGTGCCAGCAGTCTGCTTAGCGACAGAGTCGGGGAGCTGTTTTTT	CASSLLSDRVGELFF
TRBV30	TRBD1	NA	14	TRBJ2-1	TGTGCCTGGAGTGTTTCGACAGGGGACAATGAGCAGTTCTTC	CAWSVSTGDNEQFF
TRBV6-1	NA	few	11	TRBJ1-2	TGTGCCACCCGGTCCGCGTATGGCTACACCTTC	CATRSAYGYTF
TRBV28	NA	NA	13	TRBJ2-5	TGTGCCAGCAGTTTATGGGGGGGAGAGACCCAGTACTTC	CASSLWGGETQYF
TRBV28	NA	NA	16	TRBJ1-3	TGTGCCAGCAGTTTATCAGGGCCCGAGACTGGAAACACCATATATTTT	CASSLSGPETGNTIYF
TRBV7-9	TRBD2	NA	16	TRBJ2-2	TGTGCCAGCAGACCTGGGCTAGCGGGAGGCACCGGGGAGCTGTTTTTT	CASRPGLAGGTGELFF
TRBV11-1	NA	NA	14	TRBJ2-7	TGTGCCAGCAGCTCTCCGAGCTCTCCCTACGAGCAGTACTTC	CASSSPSSPYEQYF
TRBV28	NA	NA	14	TRBJ1-1	TGTGCCAGCAGTGCCGGGACCCTGGGCGCTGAAGCTTTCTTT	CASSAGTLGAEAFF
TRBV27	NA	once	16	TRBJ2-1	TGTGCCAGCAGTGGTGTGGAGGATGTGTTGGTAAATGAGCAGTTCTTC	CASSGVEDVLVNEQFF
TRBV28	NA	NA	13	TRBJ1-1	TGTGCCAGCAGTAGGACAGTGAACACTGAAGCTTTCTTT	CASSRTVNTEAFF